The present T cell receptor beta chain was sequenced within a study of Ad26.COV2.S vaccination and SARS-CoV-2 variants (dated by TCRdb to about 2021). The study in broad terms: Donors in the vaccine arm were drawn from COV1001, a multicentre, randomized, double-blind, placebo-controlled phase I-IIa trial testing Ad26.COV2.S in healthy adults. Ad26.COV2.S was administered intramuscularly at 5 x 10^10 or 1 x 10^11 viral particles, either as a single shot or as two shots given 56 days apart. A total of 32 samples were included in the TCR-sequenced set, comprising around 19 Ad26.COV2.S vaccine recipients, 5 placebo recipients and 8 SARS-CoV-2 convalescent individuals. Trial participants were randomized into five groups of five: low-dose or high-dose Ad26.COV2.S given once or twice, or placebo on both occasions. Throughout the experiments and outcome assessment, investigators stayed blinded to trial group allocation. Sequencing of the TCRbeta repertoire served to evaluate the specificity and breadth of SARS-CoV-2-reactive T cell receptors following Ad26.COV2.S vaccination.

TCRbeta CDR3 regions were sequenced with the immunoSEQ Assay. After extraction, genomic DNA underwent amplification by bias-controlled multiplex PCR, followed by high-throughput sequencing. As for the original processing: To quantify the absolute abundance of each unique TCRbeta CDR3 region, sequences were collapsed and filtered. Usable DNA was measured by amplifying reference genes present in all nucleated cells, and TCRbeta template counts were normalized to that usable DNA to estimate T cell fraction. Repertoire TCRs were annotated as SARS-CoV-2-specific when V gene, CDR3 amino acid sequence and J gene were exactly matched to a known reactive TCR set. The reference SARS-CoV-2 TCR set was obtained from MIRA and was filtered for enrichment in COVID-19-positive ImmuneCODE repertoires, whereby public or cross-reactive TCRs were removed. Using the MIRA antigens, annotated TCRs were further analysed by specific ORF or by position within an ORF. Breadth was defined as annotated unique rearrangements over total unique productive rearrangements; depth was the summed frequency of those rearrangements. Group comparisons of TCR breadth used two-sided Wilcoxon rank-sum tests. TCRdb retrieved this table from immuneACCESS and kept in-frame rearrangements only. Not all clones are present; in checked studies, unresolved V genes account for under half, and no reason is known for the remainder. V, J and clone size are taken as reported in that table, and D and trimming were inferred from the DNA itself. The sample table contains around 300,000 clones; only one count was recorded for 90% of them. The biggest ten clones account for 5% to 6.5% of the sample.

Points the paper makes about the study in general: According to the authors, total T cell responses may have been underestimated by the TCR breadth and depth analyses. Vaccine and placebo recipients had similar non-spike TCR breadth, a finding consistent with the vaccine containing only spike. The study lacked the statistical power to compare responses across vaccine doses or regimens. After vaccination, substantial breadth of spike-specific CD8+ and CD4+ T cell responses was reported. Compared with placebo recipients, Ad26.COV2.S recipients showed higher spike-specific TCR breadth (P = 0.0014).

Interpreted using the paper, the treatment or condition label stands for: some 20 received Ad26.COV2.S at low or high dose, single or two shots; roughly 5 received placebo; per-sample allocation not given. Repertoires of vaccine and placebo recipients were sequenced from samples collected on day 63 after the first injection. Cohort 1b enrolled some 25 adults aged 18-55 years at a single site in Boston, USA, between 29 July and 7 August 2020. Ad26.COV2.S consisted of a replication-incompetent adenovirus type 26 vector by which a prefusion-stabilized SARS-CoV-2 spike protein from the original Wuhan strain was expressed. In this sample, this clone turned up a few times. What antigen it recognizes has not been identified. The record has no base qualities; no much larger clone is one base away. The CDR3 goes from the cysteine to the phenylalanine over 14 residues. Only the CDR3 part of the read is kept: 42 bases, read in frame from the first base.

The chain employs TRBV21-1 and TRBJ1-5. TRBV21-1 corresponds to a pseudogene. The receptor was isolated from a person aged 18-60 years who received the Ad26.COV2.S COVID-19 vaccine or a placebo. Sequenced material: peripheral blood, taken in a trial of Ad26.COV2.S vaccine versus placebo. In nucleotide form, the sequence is TGTGCCAGCAGCAAGGGGAGTCTCAATCAGCCCCAGCATTTT. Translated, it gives CASSKGSLNQPQHF.